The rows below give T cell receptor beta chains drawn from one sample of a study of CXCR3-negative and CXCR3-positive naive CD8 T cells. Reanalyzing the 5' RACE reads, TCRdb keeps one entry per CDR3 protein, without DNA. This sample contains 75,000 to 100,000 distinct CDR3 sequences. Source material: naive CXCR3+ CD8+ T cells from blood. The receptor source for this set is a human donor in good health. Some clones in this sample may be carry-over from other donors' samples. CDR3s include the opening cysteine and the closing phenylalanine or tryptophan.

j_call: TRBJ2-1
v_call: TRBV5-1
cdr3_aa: CDSSLAREPENEQFF

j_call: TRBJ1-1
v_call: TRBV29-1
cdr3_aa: CSVDSRGFYAEAFF

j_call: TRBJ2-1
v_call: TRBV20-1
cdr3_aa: CSAKGGSGRAEEQFF

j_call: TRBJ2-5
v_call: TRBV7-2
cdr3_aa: CASSLAGGIETQYF

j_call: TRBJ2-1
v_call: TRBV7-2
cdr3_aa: CASRTAGAGSYNEQFF

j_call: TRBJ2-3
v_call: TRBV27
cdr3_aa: CASRPGGDTQYF

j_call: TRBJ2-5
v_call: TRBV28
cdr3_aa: CASSFVIAGIGETQYF

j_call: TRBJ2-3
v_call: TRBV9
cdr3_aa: CASSPRRTGGPTDTQYF

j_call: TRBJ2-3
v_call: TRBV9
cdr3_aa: CASMSRDTQYF

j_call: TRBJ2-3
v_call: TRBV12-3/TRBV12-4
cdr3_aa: CASSSGTGGTDTQYF

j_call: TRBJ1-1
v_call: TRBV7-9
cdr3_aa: CASSPGHPPTEAFF

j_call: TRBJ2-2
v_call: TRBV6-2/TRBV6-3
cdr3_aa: CASSPDNGELFF

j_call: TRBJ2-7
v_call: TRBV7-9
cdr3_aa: CASRGAGAYEQYF

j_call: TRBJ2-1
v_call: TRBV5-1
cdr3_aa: CASSWSGGGDEQFF

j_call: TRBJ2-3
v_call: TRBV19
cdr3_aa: CASTGISQGDTQYF

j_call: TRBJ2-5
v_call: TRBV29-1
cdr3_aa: CSVEDPRAGGLQETQYF

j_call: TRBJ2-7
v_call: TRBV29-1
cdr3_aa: CSVESRRENSYEQYF

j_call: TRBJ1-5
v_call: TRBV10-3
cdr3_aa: CAIGTAYSNQPQHF

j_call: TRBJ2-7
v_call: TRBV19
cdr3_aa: CASSIGAGGRLWEQYF

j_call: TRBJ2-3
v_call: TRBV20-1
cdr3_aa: CSASGGASDTQYF